One T cell receptor beta chain is described in this entry. The antigen this receptor binds is unknown. Base qualities are not at hand, and no much larger clone is one base apart. The data stem from a study of cytomegalovirus exposure and HLA in healthy donors (dated by TCRdb to about 2017). Broadly, across the study: An earlier analysis of several hundred of the donors reported approximately 300 Gb of sequence data and some 120 million unique TCR beta sequences from 150 million to 200 million T cells. An early release covering roughly 640 HLA-typed donors comprised approximately 300 gigabases of sequencing data and 85 million or so unique TCR sequences. Of the roughly 400 genotyped donors, over 65% fell in the genetic ancestry cluster associated with self-reported Caucasian donors. The study aimed to test whether cataloging public T cell receptors could reveal signatures of past pathogen exposure. Using immunosequencing, the study profiled T cell repertoires from 640 or so subjects and related those repertoires to cytomegalovirus serostatus. Along with the roughly 700-subject first cohort, a separate validation cohort of over a hundred different subjects was used. High-throughput TCR immunosequencing, statistical association of individual TCRs with disease status, and machine learning were combined to predict cytomegalovirus infection status. In a later analysis, previously published TCR beta repertoires from hundreds of donors were re-analyzed and high-resolution HLA genotyping was added so that TCR occurrence patterns could be studied. Rather than using new phenotypic data, the later analysis identified candidate immune exposures from TCR beta sequences and from how often those sequences occurred across donors. To decide whether each TCR beta V gene segment behaved as functional or pseudogenic, an earlier analysis of some 600 of the donors relied on high-throughput TCR beta sequencing. Donor age, sex, ethnicity and CMV serostatus were compiled alongside the repertoire data. A later genetic analysis took genome-wide SNP genotypes for about three fifths of the 666 donors and used that subset as a discovery cohort. All discovery cohort repertoires had been generated on a single sequencing platform. HLA typing included class I and class II loci at four-digit resolution. The number of typed donors differed by locus: 629-630 for A, B, C, DRB1 and DQB1; roughly 510 for DQA1; 600 to 610 for DPA1; and 400 to 480 for DPB1. Roughly 5 DR-DQ haplotypes were handled as single units for association and clustering, since linkage in the cohort was strong. Among 398 genotyped donors of the cohort, an average of 235,054 unique TCR beta nucleotide sequences were sequenced per donor, around 18% of them non-productive. The study at large found these results: A later analysis associated about 17,000 TCR beta sequences with specific HLA alleles at a false discovery rate of 0.05. The only immune exposure information available for the cohort was CMV serostatus. A later analysis found that most CMV-associated TCR beta chains appeared HLA-restricted, with HLA associations seemingly driven largely by CMV exposure. In both the original and validation cohorts, the classifier was reported to diagnose cytomegalovirus status with high specificity and sensitivity. In an earlier analysis of approximately 590 of the donors, most TCR beta V segments appeared in productive rearrangements about 90% or about 30% of the time, broadly matching IMGT annotations. Three of the identified cytomegalovirus-associated TCR beta chains were confirmed in vitro to be specific for cytomegalovirus antigens. According to the authors, the approach could potentially be generalized to other disease states and immunological phenotypes. Because the 87-base-pair reads could not distinguish some IMGT-functional V segments, including TRBV6-2 and TRBV6-3, those segments were excluded. In a later genetic analysis, a missense DCLRE1C variant was associated with V-gene and J-gene trimming of TCR beta chains, and the association was replicated in an independent cohort. A cluster of highly shared sequence variants was judged likely to represent a technical artifact of the sequencing pipeline. Across donors, most TCR sequences were observed very rarely, whereas some public TCRs were present in many individuals. Sequencing depth was assumed to be roughly uniform across donors in the presence/absence analyses, though that assumption may not hold. Because HLA typing was missing for some donors at each locus, association tests included only the typed subset. In this cohort, only TCR beta chains were sequenced, and detectable features were limited by the absence of alpha or paired-chain data. A further reported finding was that TCR beta sequences accurately predicted the HLA-A and HLA-B alleles for most subjects in the first cohort. Correlated functional status among segregating V segments might reflect linkage disequilibrium, but an unknown experimental factor could not be ruled out. A total of fewer than 200 TCR beta chains were listed by the study as associated with cytomegalovirus. Several of the top co-occurrence clusters appeared to be linked to parvovirus B19, influenza, CMV and Epstein-Barr virus, according to a later analysis. In a later genetic analysis, fewer N-insertions in productive TCRs were reported among donors in an Asian-associated ancestry cluster than the 666-donor mean. Because counts were too low, roughly 18 rarely observed V segments, including chromosome 9 orphons, were left out of the earlier analysis of 587 of the donors. In a later analysis, HLA-associated TCR beta chains were found to be more clonally expanded and to have lower generation probabilities than equally common non-associated chains. In a later analysis, TCR association rates were found to vary across HLA loci, with the most associated TCRs seen for DRB1 alleles and the fewest for HLA-C alleles. When HLA alleles, especially DR and DQ, strongly co-occurred, attributing TCR associations to individual alleles was difficult.

The method was the immunoSEQ multiplex PCR assay. For the multiplex PCR, a mixture combining 60 forward primers for TCR Vbeta segments and 13 reverse primers for TCR Jbeta segments was used. The CDR3 region of rearranged TCR beta genes was amplified from genomic DNA by a multiplex PCR assay. On the Illumina HiSeq System, the amplified TCR beta libraries were sequenced as 87-base-pair reads. In the original analysis: A later analysis tallied tens of millions of unique TCR beta chains across the 700 or so repertoires, and about 10 million of those chains were shared by two or more donors. Raw reads were error-corrected and collapsed into unique sequences by a nearest-neighbor algorithm in which closely related sequences were merged to remove PCR and sequencing errors. Alignment of CDR3 sequences to IMGT reference sequences was used to assign V, D and J gene segments. For a sequence to be retained, a match of at least six nucleotides to both a V gene segment and a J gene segment was required. A rearrangement was called productive if the CDR3 had no stop codons and remained in frame with V and J, and every other rearrangement was called non-productive. Following IMGT convention, CDR3 was defined as the stretch from the second conserved V-encoded cysteine up to the conserved J-encoded phenylalanine. The earlier analysis of 500 to 750 of the donors excluded any sequence lacking an unambiguous match to a single V gene segment. An earlier analysis of a few hundred of the donors called V segments functional above 56.7% productive rearrangements and segregating when the between-donor standard deviation exceeded 5%. A statistical classification framework was built to diagnose cytomegalovirus status from the catalog of TCR beta chain sequences. In a later analysis, V and J genes were assigned by comparing TCR nucleotide sequences against IMGT/GENE-DB human TR gene sequences. A later analysis assigned CDR3 sequences and most-parsimonious VDJ recombination scenarios with the TCRdist pipeline. In a later analysis, each TCR beta chain was defined by its CDR3 amino acid sequence together with its V-gene family, and reads without a unique V-gene family were excluded. In a later analysis, some 600 highly shared, low-generation-probability nucleotide sequences were removed to address suspected cross-contamination and a sequencing artifact. In a later analysis, a clonal expansion index was calculated for each public chain from normalized within-repertoire ranks of inferred template counts. In a later analysis, generation probabilities were computed using a VDJ recombination model fitted to out-of-frame rearrangements, and the results were checked against IGoR. Hypergeometric tests were used in a later analysis to score TCR-TCR, TCR-HLA and TCR-CMV co-occurrence, with a repertoire-size bias correction applied to the TCR pairs. A later analysis estimated false discovery rates by permuting HLA or CMV assignments 20 times. A later analysis grouped co-occurring TCRs with DBSCAN, adding TCRdist sequence similarity when clustering within HLA-allele-positive subsets. Repertoires with fewer than 30,000 or more than 120,000 public chains were left out of co-occurrence clustering, as were about five repertoires with anomalous nucleotide sharing. TCRdb obtained this table from immuneACCESS and retained in-frame rearrangements with V and J assigned. These tables miss some clones; where compared with another copy, unresolved V genes account for less than half of the shortfall, and the remainder is unexplained. Clone size and V and J calls were adopted from that table, with D and trimming inferred from the DNA. The sample data list about 260,000 clones, and approximately 85% of these were observed just once. The ten top clones hold more than 1.5% of the sample.

The CDR3 runs 16 residues from the cysteine to the phenylalanine. Of the read, only the CDR3 DNA is kept; its 48 bases are in frame from base 1. The CDR1 and CDR2 encoded by the germline V gene (reference sequence) are MNHEY and SMNVEV. V is pared back by 0 bases and J by 0 bases, with 9 bases lying between the germline termini. The cohort comprised 670 or so healthy bone marrow donors. At the time of sampling, all cohort members were nominally healthy, though unrecorded immune exposures were likely present. The donor was CMV seropositive and belonged to the group of more than 250 seropositive cohort members. A peripheral blood sample was provided by each donor, and peripheral blood mononuclear cells were used for TCR beta sequencing. Genomic DNA was extracted from the blood cell samples with the Qiagen DNeasy Blood Extraction Kit.

Sequencing was performed on PBMCs. The rearranged segments are TRBV27 and TRBJ2-1, with the D gene call left open. This TCR was recovered from a woman in her forties in good health and CMV-seropositive. The DNA sequence reads TGTGCCAGCAGTTTATCCGCCCGGAGCTCCTACAATGAGCAGTTCTTC. This encodes CASSLSARSSYNEQFF.